This TCR beta chain was observed in a study of TIL therapy for anti-PD-1-resistant metastatic lung cancer. Study-level points and caveats: Treatment-naive, never-smoker and oncogene-addicted patients were overrepresented in this highly selected cohort.

The germline CDR1 and CDR2 sequences are MRHNA and SNTAGT. Unmatched junction bases numbered 3, after V lost 3 bases and J lost 2 bases. The CDR3 extends over 15 amino acids. The libraries were made with immunoSEQ v3. Sequencing depth was around 2.2 million read pairs for survey level, roughly 4.5-6 million for deep. Generated by immunoSEQ multiplex PCR, the TCRdb table keeps only in-frame clones and is missing some. This sample has tens of thousands of clones; around 85% occur once, and the top ten carry 5%. Concerning this clone: The antigen remains unidentified.

Time point reported: pre-treatment sample, taken before nivolumab and TIL therapy. The receptor was derived from a person aged 25-79 years with non-small cell lung cancer. This chain uses TRBV6-4 with TRBJ2-1, with 8 bases matching TRBD1. The sequences come from blood, collected at baseline. The CDR3 sequence is CASSEQGGPYNEQFF. CDR3 nucleotides: TGTGCCAGCAGTGAACAGGGGGGCCCCTACAATGAGCAGTTCTTC.